This T cell receptor beta chain came from a study of blood T cell repertoires in COVID-19. Overall study context: The United States, Italy and Spain supplied acute and convalescent COVID-19 samples. Sources were T cells, B-cell-depleted T cells, or PBMCs; the material itself was cDNA or gDNA.

Germline assignment: CDR1 GTSNPN and CDR2 SVGIG (reference sequence). This CDR3 is 14 amino acids long. The ends were cut back, 5 bases at V and 5 bases at J, with 18 bases in the middle. Authors' analysis steps: Counts of nucleated cells, estimated from reference gene primer amplification, were obtained. Assay used: immunoSEQ multiplex PCR; TCRdb lists only in-frame clones, some missing. That table supplies the V and J calls and clone size; D and trimming were determined from the DNA. The repertoire holds 300,000 to 400,000 clones, with around 90% as singletons. This receptor was identified in a woman under 30 who had recovered from COVID-19. The rearrangement links TRBV30 to TRBJ2-5; TRBD2 might be the D (6 bases). The source material was peripheral blood. The CDR3 is CAWALRDWGETQYF. DNA of the CDR3: TGTGCCTGGGCCCTCCGGGACTGGGGTGAGACCCAGTACTTC.